Shown below are 14 T cell receptor beta chains from a single sample sequenced in a study of T cells after yellow fever vaccination. TCRdb re-called the 5' RACE reads with MiXCR, one entry per CDR3 protein. The sample contains about 250,000 distinct CDR3 sequences, about 3.5% of which appear only once. The sequencing used PBMCs, collected 15 days after the yellow fever booster vaccination. All receptors derive from a man younger than 30 who received the YFV17D yellow fever vaccine.

This clonotype was seen at least ten times. This chain joins TRBV6-5 and TRBJ2-6, with D unresolved. Germline loops: CDR1 MNHEY, CDR2 SVGAGI. The CDR3 spans 15 residues. Trimming removed 6 bases from V and 2 bases from J, with 11 bases in between. The CDR3 DNA sequence: TGTGCCAGCAGGATCAATGTTGCTGGGGCCAACGTCCTGACTTTC. It yields the protein CASRINVAGANVLTF.

This clonotype was seen at least ten times. The J gene is TRBJ2-3, the V gene TRBV7-3, with D perhaps given as TRBD1 or TRBD2 (5 bases each). Per germline, CDR1 SGHTA and CDR2 FQGTGA. V gave up 5 bases and J gave up 2 bases, with 11 bases separating them. This CDR3 has 14 residues. The chain's CDR3 is CASSTLGTTDTQYF. In nucleotides, the CDR3 is TGTGCCAGCAGCACACTAGGGACCACAGATACGCAGTATTTT.

This clonotype came up many times. The chain uses TRBV5-1 and TRBJ2-1; 8 nucleotides match TRBD2. CDR3 length: 15 amino acids. Unmatched junction bases numbered 5, after V lost 6 bases and J lost 0 bases. Germline V CDR1 and CDR2: SGHRS, YFSETQ. CDR3 sequence (DNA): TGCGCCAGCACCCCGGGGGGGAGCTCCTACAATGAGCAGTTCTTC. Its translation is CASTPGGSSYNEQFF.

This clonotype appeared many times. The rearrangement uses TRBV5-8 and TRBJ1-2; 7 nucleotides agree with TRBD1. Germline-derived CDR1 and CDR2 are SGHTS and YDEGEE. The CDR3 runs to 17 residues. With 1 base clipped from V and 1 base from J, the junction kept 10 bases outside the gene matches. Here the CDR3 reads CASSLFVDRAINYGYTF. Written as DNA, the CDR3 is TGTGCCAGCAGCTTGTTTGTTGACAGGGCTATTAACTATGGCTACACCTTC.

This clonotype appeared many times. The CDR3 nucleotides are TGTGCCTGGAGTGTTGGGCAGCCCCTATTCTACGAGCAGTACTTC. Translated: CAWSVGQPLFYEQYF. The rearrangement joins TRBV30 to TRBJ2-7; D not certain. V shed 0 bases and J shed 3 bases, with 15 bases lying between them. The germline gives CDR1 GTSNPN, CDR2 SVGIG (reference sequence). This CDR3 is built from 15 residues.

This clonotype was seen ten or more times. The rearrangement links TRBV4-1 to TRBJ1-4; D is unclear. The CDR3 sequence is 14 residues long. Germline assignment: CDR1 MGHRA and CDR2 YSYEKL. Deletions cut 1 base from V and 5 bases from J, with 8 bases between. The CDR3 reads CASSQVGQNEKLFF. The CDR3 coding sequence is TGCGCCAGCAGCCAAGTTGGGCAGAATGAAAAACTGTTTTTT.

This clonotype was found a few times. The V call is TRBV5-4, the J call TRBJ2-5, with 8 bases matching TRBD2. J gave up 4 bases and V 6 bases, and 8 bases lay outside the gene matches. Looked up from germline, CDR1 is SGHNT and CDR2 is YYREEE (reference sequence). The length of the CDR3 is 14 residues. The CDR3 DNA follows: TGTGCCAGCACCACCGGGGGGGTCCTAGAGACCCAGTACTTC. Protein product: CASTTGGVLETQYF.

This clonotype was found many times. This rearrangement joins TRBV7-2 to TRBJ1-5; TRBD1 might be the D (5 bases). This CDR3 spans 15 amino acids. The V gene's germline CDR1 is SGHTA and CDR2 FQGNSA. The V end was cut by 5 bases, the J end by 6 bases, with 17 bases between. This CDR3 reads CASSQSGGFSQPQHF. The CDR3 DNA is TGTGCCAGCAGCCAGAGTGGGGGGTTCAGTCAGCCCCAGCATTTT.

Ten or more counts support this clonotype. The V call is TRBV29-1, the J call TRBJ2-7, with 10 bases identical to TRBD1. The V and J ends lost 7 bases and 4 bases, in that order; junction bases with no gene match: 10. Germline CDR1 reads SQVTM; CDR2 reads ANQGSEA. The CDR3 length is 14 residues. CDR3 region: CSATRGTGAYEQYF. The CDR3 coding sequence is TGCAGCGCTACCCGGGGGACAGGGGCGTACGAGCAGTACTTC.

This clonotype occurred many times. V is TRBV7-2 and J is TRBJ1-2; a weak D match, TRBD1 (5 bases). The CDR3 totals 13 residues. Germline V gives CDR1 SGHTA, CDR2 FQGNSA. V was clipped by 1 base and J by 6 bases, with 9 bases between them. The CDR3 DNA is TGTGCCAGCAGCTTAGGTGCAGGGCATGGCTACACCTTC. Its translation is CASSLGAGHGYTF.

At least ten counts were recorded for this clonotype. For the CDR3, the DNA is TGTGCCAGCAGCCAAGATCGCGTGGGGACTAGCACAGATACGCAGTATTTT. Its translation is CASSQDRVGTSTDTQYF. The V and J genes are TRBV4-2 and TRBJ2-3; the D gene is possibly TRBD2 (6 bases). The CDR3 sequence is 17 residues long. V was trimmed by 0 bases and J by 0 bases, leaving 13 bases between them. CDR1 is LGHNA and CDR2 is YNFKEQ in the germline V gene.

At least ten counts were recorded for this clonotype. The chain uses TRBV2 and TRBJ1-2; TRBD1 is a possible D gene (5 bases). The V gene's germline CDR1 is SNHLY and CDR2 FYNNEI. CDR3 length: 15 residues. V lost 0 bases and J 4 bases, leaving 12 bases between the germline ends. Here the CDR3 reads CASSEAPGTGYGYTF. CDR3 bases: TGTGCCAGCAGTGAAGCGCCGGGGACCGGCTATGGCTACACCTTC. The entire variable domain, with the rest obtained from reference TRBV2 and TRBJ1-2, is as follows: EPEVTQTPSHQVTQMGQEVILRCVPISNHLYFYWYRQILGQKVEFLVSFYNNEISEKSEIFDDQFSVERPDGSNFTLKIRSTKLEDSAMYFCASSEAPGTGYGYTFGSGTRLTVV.

The sample holds many counts of this clonotype. The chain has TRBV13 and TRBJ1-2, with unresolved D. This CDR3 region has 15 residues. Trimming removed 0 bases from V and 2 bases from J, with 10 bases in between. Germline V lookup: CDR1 PRHDT, CDR2 FYEKMQ (reference sequence). CDR3 protein: CASSLGPRRNYGYTF. The CDR3 DNA reads as TGTGCCAGCAGCTTAGGCCCCCGGAGAAACTATGGCTACACCTTC.

This clonotype was seen many times. The V call is TRBV12-3 or TRBV12-4, the J call TRBJ1-5; 9 positions match TRBD1. The CDR3 runs 13 residues. V dropped 3 bases and J dropped 9; count of bases not matched to a gene: 3. The CDR3 DNA reads TGTGCCAGCAGTTTGGGACAGGGACGGCCCCAGCATTTT. It specifies CASSLGQGRPQHF.